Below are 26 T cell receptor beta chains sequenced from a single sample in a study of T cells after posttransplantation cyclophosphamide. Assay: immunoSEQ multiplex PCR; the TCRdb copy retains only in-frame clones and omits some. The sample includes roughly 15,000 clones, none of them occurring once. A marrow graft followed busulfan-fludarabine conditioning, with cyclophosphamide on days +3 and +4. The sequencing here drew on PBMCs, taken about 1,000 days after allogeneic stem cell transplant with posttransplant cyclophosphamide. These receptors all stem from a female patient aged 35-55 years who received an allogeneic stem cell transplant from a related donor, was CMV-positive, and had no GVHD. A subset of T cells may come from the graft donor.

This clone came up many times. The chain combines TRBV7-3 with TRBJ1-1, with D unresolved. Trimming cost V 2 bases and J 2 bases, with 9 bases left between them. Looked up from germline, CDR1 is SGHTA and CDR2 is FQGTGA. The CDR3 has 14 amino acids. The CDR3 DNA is TGTGCCAGCAGCTTAGCGTCGAGTAACACTGAAGCTTTCTTT. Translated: CASSLASSNTEAFF. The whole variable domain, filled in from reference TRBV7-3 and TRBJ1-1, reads GAGVSQTPSNKVTEKGKYVELRCDPISGHTALYWYRQSLGQGPEFLIYFQGTGAADDSGLPNDRFFAVRPEGSVSTLKIQRTERGDSAVYLCASSLASSNTEAFFGQGTRLTVV.

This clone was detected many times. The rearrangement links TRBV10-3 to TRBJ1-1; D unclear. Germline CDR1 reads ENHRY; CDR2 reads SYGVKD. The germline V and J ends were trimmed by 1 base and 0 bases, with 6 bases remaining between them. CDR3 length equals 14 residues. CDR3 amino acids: CAISEFSMNTEAFF. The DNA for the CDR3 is TGTGCCATCAGTGAGTTTAGCATGAACACTGAAGCTTTCTTT.

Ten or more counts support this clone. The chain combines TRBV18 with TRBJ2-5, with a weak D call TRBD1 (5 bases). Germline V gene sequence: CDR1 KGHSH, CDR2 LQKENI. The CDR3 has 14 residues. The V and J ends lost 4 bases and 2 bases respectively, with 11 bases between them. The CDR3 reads CASSLFDSQETQYF. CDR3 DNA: TGTGCCAGCTCACTTTTCGACAGTCAAGAGACCCAGTACTTC.

The CDR3 coding sequence is TGTGCCACCAGCGTCGGCAGGGTAGGAGAGACCCAGTACTTC. It specifies CATSVGRVGETQYF. This chain connects TRBV15 to TRBJ2-5, with D perhaps TRBD1 (5 bases). Germline CDR1 is LNHNV and CDR2 is YYDKDF (reference sequence). The germline V and J ends were trimmed by 5 bases and 4 bases, with 14 bases remaining between them. This CDR3 is built from 14 residues.

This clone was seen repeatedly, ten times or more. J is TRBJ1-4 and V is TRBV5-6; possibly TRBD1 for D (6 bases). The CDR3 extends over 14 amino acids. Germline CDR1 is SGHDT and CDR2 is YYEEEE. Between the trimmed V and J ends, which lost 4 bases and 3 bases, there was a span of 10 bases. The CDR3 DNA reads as TGTGCCAGCAGCAGGACAGTGTCTAATGAAAAACTGTTTTTT. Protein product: CASSRTVSNEKLFF.

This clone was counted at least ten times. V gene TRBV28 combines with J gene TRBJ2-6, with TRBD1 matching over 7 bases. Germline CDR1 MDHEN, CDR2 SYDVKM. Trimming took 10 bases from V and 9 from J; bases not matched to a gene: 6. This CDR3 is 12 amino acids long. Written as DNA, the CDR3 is TGTGCCACCAGACAGGGTGGCAACGTCCTGACTTTC. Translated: CATRQGGNVLTF.

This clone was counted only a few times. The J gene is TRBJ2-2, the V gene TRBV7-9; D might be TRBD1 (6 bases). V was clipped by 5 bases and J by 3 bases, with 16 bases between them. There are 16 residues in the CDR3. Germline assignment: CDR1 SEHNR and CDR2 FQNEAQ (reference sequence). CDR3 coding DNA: TGTGCCAGCAGCCCCAGGGGTTCGGGGTACACCGGGGAGCTGTTTTTT. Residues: CASSPRGSGYTGELFF.

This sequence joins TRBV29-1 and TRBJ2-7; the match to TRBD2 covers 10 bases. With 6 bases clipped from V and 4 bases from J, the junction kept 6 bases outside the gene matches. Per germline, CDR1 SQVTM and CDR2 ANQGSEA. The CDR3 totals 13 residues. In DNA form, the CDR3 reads TGCAGCGTCCTCGAGCGGGGGGGGTACGAGCAGTACTTC. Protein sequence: CSVLERGGYEQYF.

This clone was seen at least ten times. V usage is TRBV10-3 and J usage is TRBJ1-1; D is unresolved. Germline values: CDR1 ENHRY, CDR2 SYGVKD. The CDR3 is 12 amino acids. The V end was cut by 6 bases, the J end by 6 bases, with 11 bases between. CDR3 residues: CAIRSGAAEAFF. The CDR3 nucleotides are TGTGCCATCAGAAGCGGTGCAGCTGAAGCTTTCTTT.

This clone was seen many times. CDR3 residues: CASGLASGIPYGYTF. The CDR3 DNA reads as TGTGCTAGTGGTTTGGCCTCAGGTATCCCGTATGGCTACACCTTC. The chain recombines TRBV12-5 with TRBJ1-2, with unresolved D. This CDR3 contains 15 residues. In germline, CDR1 is LGHNT, CDR2 FRNRAP. The V and J ends lost 1 base and 5 bases respectively, with 14 bases between them. Drawing the rest from reference TRBV12-5 and TRBJ1-2, the complete variable domain is DARVTQTPRHKVTEMGQEVTMRCQPILGHNTVFWYRQTMMQGLELLAYFRNRAPLDDSGMPKDRFSAEMPDATLATLKIQPSEPRDSAVYFCASGLASGIPYGYTFGSGTRLTVV.

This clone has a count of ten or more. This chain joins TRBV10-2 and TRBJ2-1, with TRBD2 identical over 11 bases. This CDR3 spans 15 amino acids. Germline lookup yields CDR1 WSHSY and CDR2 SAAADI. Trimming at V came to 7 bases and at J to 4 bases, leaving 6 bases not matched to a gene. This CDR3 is CASTPSGGIYNEQFF. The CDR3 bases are TGCGCCAGCACTCCTAGCGGGGGGATTTACAATGAGCAGTTCTTC.

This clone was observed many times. CDR3 in amino acids: CASSLGGGANNEQFF. CDR3 sequence (DNA): TGTGCCAGCAGTTTGGGAGGGGGGGCGAACAATGAGCAGTTCTTC. This sequence joins TRBV28 and TRBJ2-1; D is perhaps TRBD2 (7 bases). Germline V gives CDR1 MDHEN, CDR2 SYDVKM. This CDR3 is built from 15 residues. Trimming removed 3 bases at V and 5 bases at J, with 14 bases between. Supplemented by reference TRBV28 and TRBJ2-1, the full variable domain reads DVKVTQSSRYLVKRTGEKVFLECVQDMDHENMFWYRQDPGLGLRLIYFSYDVKMKEKGDIPEGYSVSREKKERFSLILESASTNQTSMYLCASSLGGGANNEQFFGPGTRLTVL.

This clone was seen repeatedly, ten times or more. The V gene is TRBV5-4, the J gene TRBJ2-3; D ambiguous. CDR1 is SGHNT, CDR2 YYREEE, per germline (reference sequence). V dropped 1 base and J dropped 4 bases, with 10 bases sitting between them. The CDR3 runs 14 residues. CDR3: CASSLKVAPDTQYF. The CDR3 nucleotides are TGTGCCAGCAGCTTGAAGGTAGCTCCAGATACGCAGTATTTT.

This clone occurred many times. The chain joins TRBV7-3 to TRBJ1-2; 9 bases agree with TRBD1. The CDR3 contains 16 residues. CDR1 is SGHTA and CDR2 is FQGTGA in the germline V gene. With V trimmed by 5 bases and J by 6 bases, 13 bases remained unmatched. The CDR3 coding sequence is TGTGCCAGCAGCCCTCAGTACCGGGACAGGGTTGATGGCTACACCTTC. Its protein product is CASSPQYRDRVDGYTF.

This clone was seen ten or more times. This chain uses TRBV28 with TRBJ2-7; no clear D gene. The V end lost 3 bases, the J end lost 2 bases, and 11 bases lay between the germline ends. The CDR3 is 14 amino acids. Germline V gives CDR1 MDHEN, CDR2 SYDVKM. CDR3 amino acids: CASSFVAPPYEQYF. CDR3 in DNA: TGTGCCAGCAGTTTCGTCGCGCCCCCCTACGAGCAGTACTTC.

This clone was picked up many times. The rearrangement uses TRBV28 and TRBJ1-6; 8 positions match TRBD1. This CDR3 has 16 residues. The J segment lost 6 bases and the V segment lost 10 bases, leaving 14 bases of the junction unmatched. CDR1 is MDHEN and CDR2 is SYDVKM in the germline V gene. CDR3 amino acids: CAIPDQGARGNSPLHF. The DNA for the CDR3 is TGTGCCATCCCGGATCAGGGGGCGCGGGGTAATTCACCCCTCCACTTT.

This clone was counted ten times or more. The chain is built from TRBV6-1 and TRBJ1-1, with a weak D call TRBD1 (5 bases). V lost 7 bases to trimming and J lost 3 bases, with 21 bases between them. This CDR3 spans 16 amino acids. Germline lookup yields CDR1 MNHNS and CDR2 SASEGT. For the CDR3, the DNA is TGTGCCAGCATTGAGAAACAGGTTATCAGGGACACTGAAGCTTTCTTT. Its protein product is CASIEKQVIRDTEAFF.

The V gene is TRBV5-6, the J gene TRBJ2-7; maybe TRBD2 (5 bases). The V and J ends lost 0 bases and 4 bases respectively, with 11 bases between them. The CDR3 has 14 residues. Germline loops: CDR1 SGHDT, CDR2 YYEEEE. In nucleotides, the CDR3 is TGTGCCAGCAGCTTGGTTAGGGAGACGTACGAGCAGTACTTC. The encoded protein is CASSLVRETYEQYF. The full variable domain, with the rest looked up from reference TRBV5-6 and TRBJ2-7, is DAGVTQSPTHLIKTRGQQVTLRCSPKSGHDTVSWYQQALGQGPQFIFQYYEEEERQRGNFPDRFSGHQFPNYSSELNVNALLLGDSALYLCASSLVRETYEQYFGPGTRLTVT.

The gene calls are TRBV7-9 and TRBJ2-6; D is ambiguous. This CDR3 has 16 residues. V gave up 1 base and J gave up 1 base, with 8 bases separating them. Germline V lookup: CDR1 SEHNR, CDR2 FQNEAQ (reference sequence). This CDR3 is CASSLDSQSGANVLTF. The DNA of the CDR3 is TGTGCCAGCAGCTTAGACAGCCAGTCTGGGGCCAACGTCCTGACTTTC.

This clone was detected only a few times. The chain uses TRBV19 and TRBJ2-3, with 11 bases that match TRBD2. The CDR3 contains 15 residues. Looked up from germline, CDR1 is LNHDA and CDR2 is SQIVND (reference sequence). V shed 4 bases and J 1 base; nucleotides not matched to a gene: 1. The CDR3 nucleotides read TGTGCCAGTAGTACGGGACTAGCGGGCACAGATACGCAGTATTTT. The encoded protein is CASSTGLAGTDTQYF.

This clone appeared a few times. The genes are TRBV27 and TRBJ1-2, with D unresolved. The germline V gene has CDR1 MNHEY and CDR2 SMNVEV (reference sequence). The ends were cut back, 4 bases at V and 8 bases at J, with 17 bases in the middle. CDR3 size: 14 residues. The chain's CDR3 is CASSSLEDLSGYTF. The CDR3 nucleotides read TGTGCCAGCAGTTCCCTTGAAGACTTATCGGGCTACACCTTC.

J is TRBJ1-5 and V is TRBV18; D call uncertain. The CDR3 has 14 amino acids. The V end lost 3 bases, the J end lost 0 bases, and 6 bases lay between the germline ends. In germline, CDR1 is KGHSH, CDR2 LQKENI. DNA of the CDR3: TGTGCCAGCTCACCGGCGGATAGCAATCAGCCCCAGCATTTT. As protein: CASSPADSNQPQHF.

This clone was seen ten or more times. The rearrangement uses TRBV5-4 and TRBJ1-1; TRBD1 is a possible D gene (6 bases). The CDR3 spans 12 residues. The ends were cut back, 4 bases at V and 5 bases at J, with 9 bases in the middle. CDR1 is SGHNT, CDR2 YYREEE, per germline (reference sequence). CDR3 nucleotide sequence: TGTGCCAGCAGCACAGGGCTGACTGAAGCTTTCTTT. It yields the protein CASSTGLTEAFF.

The CDR3 nucleotides are TGTGCCAGCAGTGAATCCACAGGGGTGAACACCGGGGAGCTGTTTTTT. Translation gives CASSESTGVNTGELFF. The rearrangement joins TRBV6-1 to TRBJ2-2; TRBD1 matches at 7 bases. The CDR3 is 16 amino acids. The trim removed 2 bases at V and 1 base at J, leaving 4 bases unmatched. The germline V gene encodes CDR1 MNHNS and CDR2 SASEGT.

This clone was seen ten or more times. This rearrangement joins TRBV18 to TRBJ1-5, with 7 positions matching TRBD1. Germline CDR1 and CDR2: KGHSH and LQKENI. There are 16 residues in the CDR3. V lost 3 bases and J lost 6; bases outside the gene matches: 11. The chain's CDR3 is CASSPERRGHFQPQHF. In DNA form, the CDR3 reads TGTGCCAGCTCACCCGAGAGGAGGGGGCATTTTCAGCCCCAGCATTTT.

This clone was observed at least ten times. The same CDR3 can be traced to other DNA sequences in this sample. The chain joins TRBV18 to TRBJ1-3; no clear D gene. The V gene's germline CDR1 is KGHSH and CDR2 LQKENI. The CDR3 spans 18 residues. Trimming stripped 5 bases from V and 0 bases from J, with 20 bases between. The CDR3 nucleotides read TGTGCCAGCTCAGAACTGGAGGGCCCCTCAAGCTCTGGAAACACCATATATTTT. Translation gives CASSELEGPSSSGNTIYF.